Presented here are 13 T cell receptor beta chains from one specimen sequenced in a study of blood T cells in healthy people across ages. A second roughly 6 to 11 cycle PCR used barcoded and J-beta primers. A single record per CDR3 protein comes from TCRdb applying MiXCR to the 5' RACE reads. The table includes hundreds of thousands of distinct CDR3 sequences, roughly 52% detected once. Sequenced sample: blood. These TCRs come from a man between 25 and 39 years old in good health.

This clonotype was counted between two and nine times. The gene calls are TRBV10-3 and TRBJ2-4; D possibly corresponds to TRBD2 (5 bases). Looked up from germline, CDR1 is ENHRY and CDR2 is SYGVKD. CDR3 size: 14 residues. V gave up 5 bases and J gave up 1 base, with 9 bases separating them. The CDR3 DNA is TGTGCCATCAGTCCGGAGGATGCCAAAAACATTCAGTACTTC. It codes for CAISPEDAKNIQYF.

The V and J genes are TRBV5-1 and TRBJ2-3, with a possible D match to TRBD1 (6 bases). The CDR3 spans 15 residues. Germline assignment: CDR1 SGHRS and CDR2 YFSETQ. Deletions cut 4 bases from V and 0 bases from J, with 12 bases between. CDR3 DNA: TGCGCCAGCAGCCTTGGACAGTCTAGCACAGATACGCAGTATTTT. Translating gives CASSLGQSSTDTQYF.

This rearrangement joins TRBV5-1 to TRBJ2-7; 11 bases fit TRBD1. The germline gives CDR1 SGHRS, CDR2 YFSETQ. This CDR3 region has 16 residues. V was clipped by 2 bases and J by 3 bases; unmatched bases: 7. The CDR3, as DNA: TGCGCCAGCAGCTTCGGACAGGGGGCCTCTCTCTACGAGCAGTACTTC. Translation gives CASSFGQGASLYEQYF. Using reference TRBV5-1 and TRBJ2-7 for the parts outside the CDR3, the full variable domain is KAGVTQTPRYLIKTRGQQVTLSCSPISGHRSVSWYQQTPGQGLQFLFEYFSETQRNKGNFPGRFSGRQFSNSRSEMNVSTLELGDSALYLCASSFGQGASLYEQYFGPGTRLTVT.

The chain employs TRBV28 and TRBJ2-1, with unresolved D. CDR3 length: 15 residues. Germline CDR1 is MDHEN and CDR2 is SYDVKM. Trimming pared 2 bases from V and 2 bases from J, leaving 10 bases between. In DNA, the CDR3 is TGTGCCAGCAGTTTACCTCTCAGGCCCTACAATGAGCAGTTCTTC. The encoded protein is CASSLPLRPYNEQFF.

The chain is built from TRBV5-1 and TRBJ2-3; 12 nucleotides align to TRBD2. Germline loops: CDR1 SGHRS, CDR2 YFSETQ. The CDR3 covers 16 residues. Unmatched junction bases numbered 4, after V lost 4 bases and J lost 1 base. The CDR3 DNA reads as TGCGCCAGCAGCGTCCGACTAGCGGGGGGCACAGATACGCAGTATTTT. Encoded protein: CASSVRLAGGTDTQYF.

With regard to this clonotype: At one end the junction does not follow the germline gene, possibly because of a read error. The V gene is TRBV6-5, the J gene TRBJ1-6; a possible D gene is TRBD1 (6 bases). The CDR3 consists of 16 residues. The germline CDR1 and CDR2 sequences are MNHEY and SVGAGI. CDR3 DNA sequence: TGTGCCAGCAGTTACGCTACAGGGCCTTATAACTCACCCCTCCACTTT. It translates to CASSYATGPYNSPLHF.

This clonotype was counted at least ten times. A much larger clone lies a single base off, so this may be a read error. The chain combines TRBV27 with TRBJ1-2; 10 bases map to TRBD1. The V and J ends lost 5 bases and 8 bases, in that order; junction bases with no gene match: 8. Per germline, CDR1 MNHEY and CDR2 SMNVEV (reference sequence). There are 14 residues in the CDR3. CDR3 DNA: TGTGCCAGCAGTGCGGACAGGGGGGTTCGGGGCTACACCTTC. Its protein is CASSADRGVRGYTF.

The V call is TRBV4-2, the J call TRBJ2-4; either TRBD1 or TRBD2 may supply D (6 bases each). The end of the DNA fits TRBJ2-7 better, so the J call may be wrong. The CDR3 totals 13 residues. The germline V gene encodes CDR1 LGHNA and CDR2 YNFKEQ. CDR3 sequence: CASSQLEGDEQYF. DNA for the CDR3: TGTGCCAGCAGCCAATTGGAGGGGGACGAGCAGTACTTC.

This chain connects TRBV7-2 to TRBJ2-5; D unresolved. Trimming stripped 2 bases from V and 3 bases from J, with 16 bases between. This CDR3 comprises 16 residues. Germline V lookup: CDR1 SGHTA, CDR2 FQGNSA. CDR3 nucleotide sequence: TGTGCCAGCAGCTTAAGTTTCGGACGGCAAAAAGAGACCCAGTACTTC. It encodes CASSLSFGRQKETQYF.

About this clonotype itself: At one of its ends the junction is not consistent with the germline gene, which may arise from a read error. J is TRBJ2-2 and V is TRBV12-3 or TRBV12-4, with TRBD1 matching over 8 bases. This CDR3 is built from 14 residues. CDR3 coding DNA: TGTGCCAGCAGATTAGGACAGGGCGGCGGGGAGCTGTTTTTT. The encoded protein is CASRLGQGGGELFF.

The gene calls are TRBV7-2 and TRBJ2-5, with unresolved D. The CDR3 is 16 residues long. V was cut by 1 base and J by 4 bases, with 16 bases left in between. The V gene's germline CDR1 is SGHTA and CDR2 FQGNSA. The DNA of the CDR3 is TGTGCCAGCAGCTTAGGAAGTCGTTGGGCAGTAGAGACCCAGTACTTC. This gives the protein CASSLGSRWAVETQYF.

The chain links TRBV6-2 or TRBV6-3 to TRBJ2-2; 12 nucleotides agree with TRBD2. Germline CDR1 and CDR2: MNHEY and SVGEGT. This CDR3 is 17 amino acids long. J gave up 4 bases and V 5 bases, and 8 bases lay outside the gene matches. The CDR3 here is CASSRLAGVLSTGELFF. For the CDR3, the DNA is TGTGCCAGCAGTCGACTAGCGGGGGTACTTTCCACCGGGGAGCTGTTTTTT.

This chain joins TRBV4-3 and TRBJ2-5, with D perhaps assigned TRBD1 or TRBD2 (5 bases each). The germline V gene encodes CDR1 LGHNA and CDR2 YSLEER. V was cut by 4 bases and J by 4 bases, with 19 bases left in between. This CDR3 has 16 residues. CDR3 sequence reads: CASSRNPGTEGETQYF. In nucleotides, the CDR3 is TGCGCCAGCAGCCGAAATCCGGGGACCGAGGGAGAGACCCAGTACTTC.